The rows below give T cell receptor beta chains drawn from one sample of a study of shared clonotypes between healthy human individuals. Measured with immunoSEQ multiplex PCR; TCRdb has only the in-frame clones, and not every one. The sample shows about 1.9 million clones, 90% to 95% of them seen only once. Sequenced material: naive CD8+ T cells from PBMCs. The receptors stem from a man younger than 35 in good health. Some clones in this sample may be carry-over from other donors' samples. Both conserved end residues are part of each CDR3. A D gene is named only where the DNA matches it firmly. Clone size is stated in some rows and not others, as once, few, many or a class when expanded.

d_call	clone_size	v_call	j_call	cdr3_nt	cdr3_aa
.	.	TRBV27	TRBJ1-2	TGTGCCAGCAGTTTCGGGGCTTTCTATGGCTACACCTTC	CASSFGAFYGYTF
TRBD1	.	TRBV15	TRBJ2-3	TGTGCCACCAGCAGGGGAAACGACAGGGTTCCATTAGATACGCAGTATTTT	CATSRGNDRVPLDTQYF
.	.	TRBV7-9	TRBJ1-1	TGTGCCAGCAGCCCAACGACAGTGCTGAACACTGAAGCTTTCTTT	CASSPTTVLNTEAFF
.	few	TRBV29-1	TRBJ1-1	TGCAGCGTTGGACCAGGACATCAGAACACTGAAGCTTTCTTT	CSVGPGHQNTEAFF
.	once	TRBV7-8	TRBJ1-1	TGTGCCAATAGGGCCAGGGGAGGTGAAGCTTTCTTT	CANRARGGEAFF
.	.	TRBV9	TRBJ2-3	TGTGCCAGCAGCGTACGGGAGAGGGGCACAGATACGCAGTATTTT	CASSVRERGTDTQYF
TRBD1	.	TRBV4-1	TRBJ2-5	TGCGCCAGCAGCCAACGGGACAGAGGGGAGACCCAGTACTTC	CASSQRDRGETQYF
.	.	TRBV28	TRBJ1-2	TGTGCCAGCAGTCCGATGGCGGCTAACTATGGCTACACCTTC	CASSPMAANYGYTF
.	.	TRBV7-9	TRBJ2-1	TGTGCCAGCAGAGGAGGGTTCTACAATGAGCAGTTCTTC	CASRGGFYNEQFF
.	.	TRBV27	TRBJ2-7	TGTGCCAGCAGTTTATCATCCAGGGCCGAGCAGTACTTC	CASSLSSRAEQYF
.	.	TRBV21-1	TRBJ2-7	TGTGCCAGCAGCAACGGTCGGGGATGGGAGCAGTACTTC	CASSNGRGWEQYF
TRBD1	.	TRBV27	TRBJ1-1	TGTGCCAGCAGTAGGACAGGGGGTTATACTGAAGCTTTCTTT	CASSRTGGYTEAFF
TRBD1	.	TRBV2	TRBJ2-7	TGTGCCAGCACCAACTTTGTAGGGACAGGGGGCCCGGTGGCATACGAGCAGTACTTC	CASTNFVGTGGPVAYEQYF
.	once	TRBV9	TRBJ1-1	TGTGCCAGCAGCGTAACCCCGGGTGGGGTTCGAGATCGGGCTTTCTTT	CASSVTPGGVRDRAFF
.	.	TRBV19	TRBJ1-4	TGTGCCAGTAATCTGGGGTTTGACGGGGAAAAACTGTTTTTT	CASNLGFDGEKLFF
TRBD1	.	TRBV4-1	TRBJ2-7	TGCGCCAGCAGCCAAGTACCGGGACAGGGTTTCTACGAGCAGTACTTC	CASSQVPGQGFYEQYF
.	.	TRBV28	TRBJ2-1	TGTGCCAGCAGACTGACAATGGGCAATGAGCAGTTCTTC	CASRLTMGNEQFF
TRBD2	.	TRBV5-1	TRBJ2-1	TGCGCCAGCAGGACTAGCGGGAACTATGAGCAGTTCTTC	CASRTSGNYEQFF
TRBD2	.	TRBV19	TRBJ2-3	TGTGCCAGTAGTATCCGAACTAGCGTTAACACAGATACGCAGTATTTT	CASSIRTSVNTDTQYF
.	once	TRBV9	TRBJ2-7	TGTGCCAGCAGCGTCGGCAACTCCTACGAGCAGTACTTC	CASSVGNSYEQYF
.	once	TRBV4-3	TRBJ1-4	TGCGCCAGCAGCCAAGATCGGGGGTCAGGTAGTGAAAAACTGTTTTTT	CASSQDRGSGSEKLFF
TRBD1	once	TRBV28	TRBJ2-2	TGTGCCAGCAGTTTTTCCAGGGGGCGCAGCACCGGGGAGCTGTTTTTT	CASSFSRGRSTGELFF
.	few	TRBV7-8	TRBJ1-2	TGTGCCAGCAGCTTAGCCGCCGAAACCCCCTACTATGGCTACACCTTC	CASSLAAETPYYGYTF
TRBD2	.	TRBV7-2	TRBJ2-1	TGTGCCAGCAGCTTAGCGCTAGCGGGGCGCAGATACAATGAGCAGTTCTTC	CASSLALAGRRYNEQFF
TRBD1	.	TRBV6-5	TRBJ1-1	TGTGCCAGCAGGCCAGGGGGGATGAACACTGAAGCTTTCTTT	CASRPGGMNTEAFF
.	.	TRBV2	TRBJ1-2	TGTGCCAGCAGTGGCCAAACGGACGGTCTTAGGGGCTACACCTTC	CASSGQTDGLRGYTF
TRBD2	.	TRBV27	TRBJ2-1	TGTGCCACCTTAGCGGGAGGCCACAATGAGCAGTTCTTC	CATLAGGHNEQFF
.	.	TRBV28	TRBJ1-2	TGTGCCAGCAGTTTCGACGGACCCTATGGCTACACCTTC	CASSFDGPYGYTF
TRBD1	.	TRBV7-8	TRBJ2-2	TGTGCCAGCAGCCTTCGGGACAGAAACACCGGGGAGCTGTTTTTT	CASSLRDRNTGELFF
TRBD1	once	TRBV7-3	TRBJ2-7	TGTGCCAGCAGTCCAGGGGGCAGGGGGTCCTACGAGCAGTACTTC	CASSPGGRGSYEQYF
.	.	TRBV4-2	TRBJ1-5	TGTGCCAGCAGCCAAGCAGGGGGCAATCAGCCCCAGCATTTT	CASSQAGGNQPQHF
TRBD1	.	TRBV28	TRBJ1-2	TGTGCCAGCACCACCGGGACAGGGGGCGGGGGCTACACCTTC	CASTTGTGGGGYTF
.	.	TRBV2	TRBJ2-2	TGTGCCAGCAGTACCATGACCCCCCTCAGGGGAGGTAGCCGGGAGCTGTTTTTT	CASSTMTPLRGGSRELFF
TRBD2	.	TRBV7-9	TRBJ2-7	TGTGCCAGCAGCCTAAACCTAGCGGAGACCCCCTACGAGCAGTACTTC	CASSLNLAETPYEQYF
.	.	TRBV19	TRBJ1-1	TGTGCCAGTATGGCCCCCGGGGGCTTGGGAGCTTTCTTT	CASMAPGGLGAFF
TRBD1	.	TRBV27	TRBJ2-7	TGTGCCAGCAGTATACAGGGGGCGTCCTACGAGCAGTACTTC	CASSIQGASYEQYF
.	.	TRBV11-2	TRBJ1-1	TGTGCCAGCAGCCCAGCGTTGGGGGCTATGTCTGAAGCTTTCTTT	CASSPALGAMSEAFF
TRBD1	.	TRBV9	TRBJ2-7	TGTGCCAGCAGTCATCCCCGGGGACAGGGAATCACCTTTACCTACGAGCAGTACTTC	CASSHPRGQGITFTYEQYF
TRBD1	.	TRBV19	TRBJ1-5	TGTGCCAGTACCAAGGACAGGGACAAGGGGGTCAATCAGCCCCAGCATTTT	CASTKDRDKGVNQPQHF
TRBD1	.	TRBV4-1	TRBJ2-1	TGCGCCAGCAGCCAAGGCTACAGGGGGAGCTCCTACAATGAGCAGTTCTTC	CASSQGYRGSSYNEQFF
.	.	TRBV29-1	TRBJ2-1	TGCAGCGCCCCGATGGGATACAATGAGCAGTTCTTC	CSAPMGYNEQFF
TRBD1	.	TRBV30	TRBJ2-1	TGTGCCTGGTCGCAGGGGGTCGGAGCCAATGAGCAGTTCTTC	CAWSQGVGANEQFF
.	.	TRBV7-9	TRBJ2-3	TGTGCCAGCAGCCCGATGGTTGGTACTGACACAGATACGCAGTATTTT	CASSPMVGTDTDTQYF
TRBD2	once	TRBV9	TRBJ2-7	TGTGCCAGCGGGACTAGCGACCACGAGCAGTACTTC	CASGTSDHEQYF
.	.	TRBV25-1	TRBJ1-2	TGTGCCAGCTTAGGGGCCCACTATGGCTACACCTTC	CASLGAHYGYTF
.	few	TRBV6-6	TRBJ2-1	TGTGCCATGGGGGAACTCCGCAATGAGCAGTTCTTC	CAMGELRNEQFF
.	.	TRBV4-1	TRBJ2-4	TGCGCCAGCAGCCAAAGACTCGTGGGTCGGGACATTCAGTACTTC	CASSQRLVGRDIQYF
.	.	TRBV29-1	TRBJ2-3	TGCAGCGTTGGGTACCGGGGCGGGTTAGATACGCAGTATTTT	CSVGYRGGLDTQYF
.	.	TRBV7-9	TRBJ1-2	TGTGCCAGCACACGACCCCTCTGGACAGCTAACTATGGCTACACCTTC	CASTRPLWTANYGYTF
TRBD1	.	TRBV28	TRBJ1-2	TGTGCCAGCAGCACCCTGCCTCGGACAGGGGGAAAAAATGGCTACACCTTC	CASSTLPRTGGKNGYTF
TRBD1	.	TRBV5-1	TRBJ2-3	TGCGCCAGCACGACAGGGTACACAGATACGCAGTATTTT	CASTTGYTDTQYF
.	.	TRBV5-1	TRBJ2-5	TGCGCCAGCAGCTTCCAGGGATTTGGGGCCCAAGAGACCCAGTACTTC	CASSFQGFGAQETQYF
.	.	TRBV4-1	TRBJ2-4	TGCGCCAGCAGCCAAGTTGCTATCGGAGCCCTAGCCAAAAACATTCAGTACTTC	CASSQVAIGALAKNIQYF
TRBD2	.	TRBV15	TRBJ2-7	TGTGCCACCAGCAGGAGCGGGGCTACCTACGAGCAGTACTTC	CATSRSGATYEQYF